The sequence of this TCR beta chain was determined in a study of blood T cell repertoires in COVID-19. The overall study: There were acute and convalescent COVID-19 samples, and they came from the United States, Italy and Spain. T cells, B-cell-depleted T cells, or PBMCs supplied cDNA or gDNA.

CDR3 length equals 16 residues. The junction had 5 bases not matched to a gene; V was cut back by 2 bases and J by 0 bases. Germline V CDR1 and CDR2: LNHDA, SQIVND (reference sequence). This table comes from immunoSEQ multiplex PCR, and its TCRdb copy is limited to in-frame clones, with some not included. The sample shows under 150,000 clones, around 88% of them seen only once. Sequencing was done on a sample of peripheral blood. This TCR derives from a man aged 50-59 years with active or convalescent COVID-19. The J gene is TRBJ2-3, the V gene TRBV19; TRBD1 matches 7 bases. The CDR3 is CASSIRPGQSTDTQYF. The DNA of the CDR3 is TGTGCCAGTAGTATACGTCCGGGACAGAGCACAGATACGCAGTATTTT. The full variable domain, its missing parts supplied by reference TRBV19 and TRBJ2-3, is DGGITQSPKYLFRKEGQNVTLSCEQNLNHDAMYWYRQDPGQGLRLIYYSQIVNDFQKGDIAEGYSVSREKKESFPLTVTSAQKNPTAFYLCASSIRPGQSTDTQYFGPGTRLTVL.